This T cell receptor beta chain was observed in a study of cytomegalovirus exposure and HLA in healthy donors. The primer mix had 60 Vbeta and 13 Jbeta primers. Sequencing used immunoSEQ multiplex PCR; TCRdb keeps in-frame clones, though not all of them. Seen here are around 210,000 clones, approximately 84% observed once, and the top ten hold about 0.22%. Germline assignment: CDR1 SGHNT and CDR2 YYREEE (reference sequence). Germline trimming cut 0 bases from V and 7 bases from J; bases unmatched to any gene: 3. This CDR3 region has 15 residues. The V and J genes are TRBV5-4 and TRBJ2-1; 11 nucleotides line up with TRBD1. This receptor was taken from a girl aged 2-10 years in good health and CMV-seronegative. The source material was PBMCs. The CDR3 sequence: CASSLGGTGGNEQFF. CDR3 DNA: TGTGCCAGCAGCTTGGGCGGGACAGGGGGGAATGAGCAGTTCTTC.